Following are 19 T cell receptor beta chains from one sample sequenced in a study of blood T cells in healthy people across ages. The authors ran a second PCR of about 7 to 12 cycles using a sample-barcoded 5' primer and a J-beta primer mix. TCRdb reanalysed the 5' RACE reads using MiXCR and keeps one entry per CDR3 protein. The sample consists of under 800,000 distinct CDR3 sequences, more than 40% of them appearing once. The sequencing input was blood. The receptors were gathered from a woman between 55 and 75 years old in good health.

The rearrangement uses TRBV2 and TRBJ2-1; the D is unclear. V lost 4 bases and J lost 0, with 7 bases in between. This CDR3 contains 14 residues. Per germline, CDR1 SNHLY and CDR2 FYNNEI. The CDR3 DNA reads TGTGCCAGCAGTGCCGTACGCTCCTACAATGAGCAGTTCTTC. Protein product: CASSAVRSYNEQFF. The complete variable domain, with remaining parts taken from reference TRBV2 and TRBJ2-1, reads EPEVTQTPSHQVTQMGQEVILRCVPISNHLYFYWYRQILGQKVEFLVSFYNNEISEKSEIFDDQFSVERPDGSNFTLKIRSTKLEDSAMYFCASSAVRSYNEQFFGPGTRLTVL.

The chain has TRBV5-1 and TRBJ2-3; 11 bases match TRBD2. The CDR3 covers 15 residues. Germline CDR1 and CDR2: SGHRS and YFSETQ. Trimming cost V 4 bases and J 5 bases; bases outside gene matches: 6. This CDR3 is CASSVAGGRGDTQYF. The CDR3 region has the DNA TGCGCCAGCAGCGTAGCGGGGGGGCGAGGAGATACGCAGTATTTT.

A few counts support this clonotype. The chain employs TRBV12-3 or TRBV12-4 and TRBJ1-2, with D maybe TRBD1 (5 bases). The CDR3 runs to 14 residues. Trimming pared 7 bases from V and 2 bases from J, leaving 14 bases between. CDR3 in DNA: TGTGCCAGCACCGCAGTGGGGGAGAACTATGGCTACACCTTC. Protein product: CASTAVGENYGYTF.

Notes on this clonotype: A much larger clone sits a single nucleotide away, making a read error possible. The gene calls are TRBV4-3 and TRBJ2-4, with 9 bases lining up with TRBD1. The J call is in doubt because the DNA end fits TRBJ2-5 better. CDR1 is LGHNA, CDR2 YSLEER, per germline. CDR3 length: 14 amino acids. The CDR3 loop is CDSSPTGQGETQYF. CDR3 DNA: TGCGACAGCAGCCCCACAGGACAGGGGGAGACCCAGTACTTC.

The chain joins TRBV10-3 to TRBJ2-1; TRBD2 matches at 7 bases. Germline V gives CDR1 ENHRY, CDR2 SYGVKD. The J segment lost 4 bases and the V segment lost 10 bases, leaving 13 bases of the junction unmatched. The CDR3 is 15 amino acids. CDR3 sequence (DNA): TGTGCCACGCTAAACGCAGCGGGGCAATACAATGAGCAGTTCTTC. This gives the protein CATLNAAGQYNEQFF.

The chain couples TRBV5-1 to TRBJ1-2; D might be TRBD1 (5 bases). Trimming shortened V by 4 bases and J by 0 bases, and 13 bases separated the two germline ends. The length of the CDR3 is 15 residues. Germline V gene lookup returns CDR1 SGHRS and CDR2 YFSETQ. The CDR3 DNA reads as TGCGCCAGCAGCGCCGGAGGGGAAGCTAACTATGGCTACACCTTC. Translating it yields CASSAGGEANYGYTF.

The chain recombines TRBV21-1 with TRBJ2-1; the listed D gene, TRBD1, was not tested against the DNA. TRBV21-1 is listed as a pseudogene. The length of the CDR3 is 15 residues. As DNA, the CDR3 is TGTGCCAGCAGTGAGACCGGGGGCGGATACAATGAGCAGTTCTTC. This codes for CASSETGGGYNEQFF.

V usage is TRBV6-5 and J usage is TRBJ1-2; 9 bases fit TRBD1. This CDR3 region has 13 residues. The germline gives CDR1 MNHEY, CDR2 SVGAGI. J lost 8 bases, V lost 5 bases, and 6 bases had no gene match. The CDR3 sequence: CASSIDRGSGYTF. CDR3 nucleotide sequence: TGTGCCAGCAGTATCGACAGGGGGAGCGGCTACACCTTC.

Notes on this clonotype: A much larger clonotype is one base distant, so this may be a read error. CDR3 loop: CSVTGQGGETQFF. Here the CDR3 DNA reads TGCAGCGTTACCGGACAGGGAGGGGAGACCCAGTTCTTC. J is TRBJ2-1 and V is TRBV29-1; D is perhaps TRBD1 (8 bases). This CDR3 is built from 13 residues. Germline assignment: CDR1 SQVTM and CDR2 ANQGSEA. The V end was cut by 5 bases, the J end by 13 bases, with 21 bases between.

The CDR3 nucleotides read TGCAGTGCCCCACTCCGGGACAGGGGGTCACCCCTCCACTTT. The encoded protein is CSAPLRDRGSPLHF. V and J are TRBV20-1 and TRBJ1-6; 11 bases are shared with TRBD1. Germline V gene sequence: CDR1 DFQATT, CDR2 SNEGSKA (reference sequence). Unmatched junction bases numbered 8, after V lost 6 bases and J lost 10 bases. This CDR3 comprises 14 residues.

The CDR3 here is CASSPLLSTSYEQYF. As DNA, the CDR3 is TGTGCCAGCAGCCCCCTCCTGAGCACCTCCTACGAGCAGTACTTC. The rearrangement links TRBV28 to TRBJ2-7; no clear D. The CDR3 spans 15 residues. Germline assignment: CDR1 MDHEN and CDR2 SYDVKM. V was pared by 6 bases and J by 0 bases, with 15 bases between.

This clonotype has at least ten counts. The rearrangement joins TRBV6-5 to TRBJ2-5; 9 nucleotides line up with TRBD1. The germline CDR1 and CDR2 sequences are MNHEY and SVGAGI. Trimming took 8 bases from V and 5 from J; bases not matched to a gene: 12. This CDR3 has 15 amino acids. CDR3 sequence: CASEPGQGGSETQYF. As DNA, the CDR3 is TGTGCCAGCGAACCGGGACAGGGAGGGTCGGAGACCCAGTACTTC.

In its sample, this clonotype was seen once. This chain joins TRBV7-2 and TRBJ2-4; possibly TRBD2 for D (6 bases). The tail of the sequence fits TRBJ2-7 better, so the J call may be wrong. The length of the CDR3 is 18 residues. CDR1 is SGHTA and CDR2 is FQGNSA in the germline V gene. The CDR3 spells CASSPRTKRRAWDSEQYF. CDR3 sequence (DNA): TGTGCCAGCAGCCCCCGGACCAAGCGGAGGGCCTGGGATTCCGAGCAGTACTTC.

This clonotype appeared a few times. The chain links TRBV4-3 to TRBJ1-6; no clear D gene. CDR3 size: 16 residues. Germline CDR1 reads LGHNA; CDR2 reads YSLEER. V dropped 0 bases and J dropped 7 bases, with 13 bases sitting between them. The CDR3 sequence: CASSQEEASSNSPLHF. CDR3 sequence (DNA): TGCGCCAGCAGCCAAGAGGAGGCCAGTTCCAATTCACCCCTCCACTTT.

This clonotype has a handful of counts. The gene calls are TRBV6-1 and TRBJ2-5; 9 bases are a match to TRBD1. The CDR3 consists of 15 residues. Per the germline V gene, CDR1 is MNHNS and CDR2 is SASEGT. V lost 5 bases and J lost 3; bases outside the gene matches: 7. The CDR3 bases are TGTGCCAGCAGTTCACCGGGACAGGGTAAAGAGACCCAGTACTTC. This codes for CASSSPGQGKETQYF.

This clonotype was counted ten times or more. V is TRBV10-2 and J is TRBJ2-5, with D possibly being TRBD1 (5 bases). Germline values: CDR1 WSHSY, CDR2 SAAADI. The germline V and J ends were trimmed by 5 bases and 4 bases, with 11 bases remaining between them. The CDR3 is 13 residues long. The CDR3 region has the DNA TGCGCCAGCAGTTGGGCTAGGGGAGAGACCCAGTACTTC. Protein product: CASSWARGETQYF.

This chain joins TRBV2 and TRBJ2-1, with 9 positions matching TRBD1. CDR1 and CDR2 from the germline V gene are SNHLY and FYNNEI. Trimming at V came to 10 bases and at J to 8 bases, leaving 12 bases not matched to a gene. This CDR3 region has 14 residues. The CDR3 bases are TGTGCCATCCGTACGGGACAGGGTGCGGATGAGCAGTTCTTC. Residues: CAIRTGQGADEQFF.

The chain is built from TRBV3-1 and TRBJ2-5; D possibly corresponds to TRBD1 (6 bases). The length of the CDR3 is 14 residues. CDR1 and CDR2 from the germline V gene are LGHDT and YNNKEL (reference sequence). Trimming removed 3 bases at V and 11 bases at J, with 19 bases between. This CDR3 reads CASSQGDKTHEQYF. Here the CDR3 DNA reads TGTGCCAGCAGCCAGGGGGACAAAACCCATGAGCAGTACTTC.

The chain has TRBV12-3 or TRBV12-4 and TRBJ2-3; 9 bases align to TRBD2. This CDR3 comprises 15 residues. Trimming at V came to 6 bases and at J to 7 bases, leaving 11 bases not matched to a gene. The CDR3 region has the DNA TGTGCCAGCAGACCCTCGGGGACTAGCTTGAATACGCAGTATTTT. Translation gives CASRPSGTSLNTQYF.